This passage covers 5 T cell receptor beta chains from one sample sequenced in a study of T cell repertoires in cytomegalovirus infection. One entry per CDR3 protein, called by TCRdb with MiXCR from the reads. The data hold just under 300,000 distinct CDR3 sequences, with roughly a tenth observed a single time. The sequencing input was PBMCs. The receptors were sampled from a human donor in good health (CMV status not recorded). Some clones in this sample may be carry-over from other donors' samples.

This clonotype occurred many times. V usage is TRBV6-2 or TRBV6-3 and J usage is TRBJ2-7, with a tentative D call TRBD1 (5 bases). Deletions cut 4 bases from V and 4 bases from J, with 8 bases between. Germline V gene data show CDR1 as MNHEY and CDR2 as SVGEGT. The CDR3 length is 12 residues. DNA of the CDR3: TGTGCCAGCAGTTTCAGGGATTACGAGCAGTACTTC. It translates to CASSFRDYEQYF.

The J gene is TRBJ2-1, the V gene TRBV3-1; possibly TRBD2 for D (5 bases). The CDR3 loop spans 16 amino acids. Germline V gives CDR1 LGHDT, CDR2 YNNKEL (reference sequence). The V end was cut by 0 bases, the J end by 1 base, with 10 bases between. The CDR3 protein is CASSQEGAVSYNEQFF. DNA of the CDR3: TGTGCCAGCAGCCAAGAAGGAGCGGTTTCCTACAATGAGCAGTTCTTC.

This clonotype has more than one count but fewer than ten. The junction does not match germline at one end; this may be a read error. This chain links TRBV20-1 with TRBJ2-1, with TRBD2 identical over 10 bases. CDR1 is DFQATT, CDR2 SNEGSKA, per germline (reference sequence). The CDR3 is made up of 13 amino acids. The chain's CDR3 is CSASPLAGAHRIF. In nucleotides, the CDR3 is TGCAGTGCCAGCCCGCTAGCGGGGGCACACAGGATCTTC.

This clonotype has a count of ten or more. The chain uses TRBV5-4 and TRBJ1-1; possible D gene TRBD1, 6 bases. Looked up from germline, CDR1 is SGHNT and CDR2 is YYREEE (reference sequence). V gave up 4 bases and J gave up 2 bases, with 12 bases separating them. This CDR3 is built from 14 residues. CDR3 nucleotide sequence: TGTGCCAGCAGCGTAACAGGGACCAACACTGAAGCTTTCTTT. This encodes CASSVTGTNTEAFF.

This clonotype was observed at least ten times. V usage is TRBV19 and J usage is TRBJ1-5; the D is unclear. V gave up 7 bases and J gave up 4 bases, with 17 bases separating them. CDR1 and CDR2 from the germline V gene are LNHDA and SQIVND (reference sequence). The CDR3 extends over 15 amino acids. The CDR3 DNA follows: TGTGCCAGTAAAACGGGGAACACACCAAATCAGCCCCAGCATTTT. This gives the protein CASKTGNTPNQPQHF.